This T cell receptor (beta chain) was retrieved from a study of CD8 T cells in ankylosing spondylitis. Whole-study results and caveats: Disease-linked clones proved CD8+ and comparatively uncommon in peripheral blood. A TCR beta motif of eight or nine highly homologous variants seemed to mark ankylosing spondylitis blood. The authors reported significant enrichment of disease-linked clones in matched ankylosing spondylitis synovial fluid.

Library preparation for TCR beta used quantitative 5'-RACE with molecular barcodes. From the 5' RACE reads, TCRdb called clonotypes with MiXCR, one entry per CDR3 protein. Of about 220,000 distinct CDR3 sequences listed, roughly 18% are singletons. This clonotype occurred many times. Its antigen is as yet unknown. The CDR3 is 15 amino acids. CDR1 and CDR2 (germline): MGHRA, YSYEKL. Trimming took off 1 base at V and 7 bases at J, with 11 bases between the two ends. Material for sequencing was blood, either unsorted or a sorted T cell fraction (not recorded which). This receptor was obtained from a male donor with ankylosing spondylitis. The chain couples TRBV4-1 to TRBJ1-6; the D gene is possibly TRBD1 (6 bases). In DNA form, the CDR3 reads TGCGCCAGCAGCCAAGGAACCGGGACAAATTCACCCCTCCACTTT. It yields the protein CASSQGTGTNSPLHF.